Listed below are T cell receptor beta chains from one sample, sequenced in a study of vaccination effects on CD4 cells after COVID-19. Their specific antigens are unknown. This table comes from immunoSEQ multiplex PCR, and its TCRdb copy is limited to in-frame clones, with some not included. The table records about 59,000 clones, approximately 78% of them present only once. Source: CD4+ T cells from PBMCs cultured with HCoV-OC43 spike peptides, taken after COVID-19 vaccination. The receptors were gathered from a human donor who received a COVID-19 vaccine. Each CDR3 is given with its conserved first and last residue. A D gene is named only where the DNA matches it firmly. A clone size is listed for some rows: how often the clone was seen (once, few, many), or a class if it is expanded.

V gene,clone size,D gene,J gene,CDR3 protein,CDR3 DNA
TRBV7-3,.,.,TRBJ2-5,CASSLAGVGTQYF,TGTGCCAGCAGCTTAGCAGGGGTAGGGACCCAGTACTTC
TRBV5-6,.,TRBD1,TRBJ2-2,CASSIGQGSFTGELFF,TGTGCCAGCAGCATAGGACAGGGGTCGTTCACCGGGGAGCTGTTTTTT
TRBV6-5,few,.,TRBJ1-1,CASSYGTGNTEAFF,TGTGCCAGCAGTTACGGGACGGGGAACACTGAAGCTTTCTTT
TRBV6-5,.,TRBD2,TRBJ2-4,CASSFRGVPGNIQYF,TGTGCCAGCAGTTTTCGGGGGGTGCCGGGAAACATTCAGTACTTC
TRBV2,.,.,TRBJ1-5,CASSERSGYNQPQHF,TGTGCCAGCAGTGAACGGTCAGGTTACAATCAGCCCCAGCATTTT
TRBV9,.,TRBD1,TRBJ1-4,CASSVSTGEDEKLFF,TGTGCCAGCAGCGTCTCGACAGGGGAAGATGAAAAACTGTTTTTT
TRBV19,.,.,TRBJ1-4,CASRVPGGDEKLFF,TGTGCCAGTAGGGTCCCCGGGGGGGATGAAAAACTGTTTTTT
TRBV5-4,.,.,TRBJ2-1,CASSSTGSYNEQFF,TGTGCCAGCAGCTCCACGGGAAGTTACAATGAGCAGTTCTTC
TRBV28,.,.,TRBJ1-2,CASSPVDRLSDGYTF,TGTGCCAGCAGTCCGGTCGACCGATTGAGTGATGGCTACACCTTC
TRBV6-2/TRBV6-3,few,.,TRBJ2-1,CASSYSWDYNEQFF,TGTGCCAGCAGTTACTCGTGGGATTACAATGAGCAGTTCTTC
TRBV19,.,.,TRBJ2-3,CASSLGDTQYF,TGTGCCAGTAGTTTAGGAGATACGCAGTATTTT